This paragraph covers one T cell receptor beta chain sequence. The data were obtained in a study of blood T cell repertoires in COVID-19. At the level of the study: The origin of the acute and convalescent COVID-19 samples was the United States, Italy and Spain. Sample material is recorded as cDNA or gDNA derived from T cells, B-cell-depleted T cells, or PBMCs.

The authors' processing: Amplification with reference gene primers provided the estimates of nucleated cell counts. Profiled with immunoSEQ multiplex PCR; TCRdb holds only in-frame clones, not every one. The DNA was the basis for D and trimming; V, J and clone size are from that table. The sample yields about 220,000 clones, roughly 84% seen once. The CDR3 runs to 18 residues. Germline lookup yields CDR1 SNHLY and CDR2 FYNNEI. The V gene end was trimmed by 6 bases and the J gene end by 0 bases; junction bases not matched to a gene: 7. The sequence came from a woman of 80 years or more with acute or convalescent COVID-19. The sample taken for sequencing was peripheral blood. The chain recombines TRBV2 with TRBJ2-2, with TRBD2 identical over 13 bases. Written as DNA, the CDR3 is TGTGCCAGCAGCCCTGGGACTAGCGGGGTGTCGAACACCGGGGAGCTGTTTTTT. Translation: CASSPGTSGVSNTGELFF. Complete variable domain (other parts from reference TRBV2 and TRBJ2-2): EPEVTQTPSHQVTQMGQEVILRCVPISNHLYFYWYRQILGQKVEFLVSFYNNEISEKSEIFDDQFSVERPDGSNFTLKIRSTKLEDSAMYFCASSPGTSGVSNTGELFFGEGSRLTVL.